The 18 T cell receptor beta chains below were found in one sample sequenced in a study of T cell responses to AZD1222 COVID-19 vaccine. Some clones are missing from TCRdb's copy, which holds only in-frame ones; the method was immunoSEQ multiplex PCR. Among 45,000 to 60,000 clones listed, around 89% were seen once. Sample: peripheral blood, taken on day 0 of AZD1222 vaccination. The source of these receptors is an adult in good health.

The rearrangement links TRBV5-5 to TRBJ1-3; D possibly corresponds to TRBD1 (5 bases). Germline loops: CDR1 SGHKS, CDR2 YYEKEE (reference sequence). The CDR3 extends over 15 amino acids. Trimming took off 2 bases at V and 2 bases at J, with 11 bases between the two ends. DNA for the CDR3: TGTGCCAGCAGCTTAACAGGAGGAACTGGAAACACCATATATTTT. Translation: CASSLTGGTGNTIYF.

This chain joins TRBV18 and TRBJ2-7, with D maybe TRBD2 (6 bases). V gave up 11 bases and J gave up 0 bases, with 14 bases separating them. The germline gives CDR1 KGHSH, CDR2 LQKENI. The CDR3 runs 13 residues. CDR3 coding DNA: TGTGCCGCCTCTGACGGGAGCTCCTACGAGCAGTACTTC. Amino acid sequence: CAASDGSSYEQYF.

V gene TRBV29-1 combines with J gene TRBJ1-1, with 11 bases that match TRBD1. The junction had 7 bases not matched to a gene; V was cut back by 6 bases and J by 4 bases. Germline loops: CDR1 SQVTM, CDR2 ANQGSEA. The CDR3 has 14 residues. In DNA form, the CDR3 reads TGCAGCGTAGCTGGGACAGGGGGACGCACTGAAGCTTTCTTT. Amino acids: CSVAGTGGRTEAFF.

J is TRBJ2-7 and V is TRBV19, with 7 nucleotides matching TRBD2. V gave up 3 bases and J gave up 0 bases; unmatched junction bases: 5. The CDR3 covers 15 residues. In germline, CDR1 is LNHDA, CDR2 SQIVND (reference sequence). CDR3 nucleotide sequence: TGTGCCAGTAGTATCGGGGAGGGAGGCTCCTACGAGCAGTACTTC. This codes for CASSIGEGGSYEQYF.

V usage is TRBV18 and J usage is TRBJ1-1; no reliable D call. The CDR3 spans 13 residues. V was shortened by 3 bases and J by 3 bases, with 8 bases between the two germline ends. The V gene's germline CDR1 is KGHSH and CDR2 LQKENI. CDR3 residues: CASSPILDTEAFF. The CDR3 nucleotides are TGTGCCAGCTCACCGATACTGGACACTGAAGCTTTCTTT.

In nucleotides, the CDR3 is TGTGCCAGCAGTGCTACGATCTACGAGCAGTACTTC. Protein: CASSATIYEQYF. V and J are TRBV2 and TRBJ2-7, with D hard to call. The CDR3 runs to 12 residues. The V gene's germline CDR1 is SNHLY and CDR2 FYNNEI. Trimming took 4 bases from V and 3 from J, leaving 7 bases between them.

The CDR3 sequence is CSAGGPEAFF. CDR3 nucleotides: TGCAGTGCGGGGGGGCCTGAAGCTTTCTTT. The J gene is TRBJ1-1, the V gene TRBV20-1; a weak D match, TRBD1 (6 bases). Germline CDR1 is DFQATT and CDR2 is SNEGSKA (reference sequence). V was shortened by 6 bases and J by 6 bases, with 8 bases between the two germline ends. CDR3 length: 10 residues.

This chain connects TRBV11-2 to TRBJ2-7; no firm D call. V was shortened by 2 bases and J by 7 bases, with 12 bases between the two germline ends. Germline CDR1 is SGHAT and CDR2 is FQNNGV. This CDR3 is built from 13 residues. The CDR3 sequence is CASSLRQVAEQYF. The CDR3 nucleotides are TGTGCCAGCAGCTTAAGGCAGGTTGCGGAGCAGTACTTC.

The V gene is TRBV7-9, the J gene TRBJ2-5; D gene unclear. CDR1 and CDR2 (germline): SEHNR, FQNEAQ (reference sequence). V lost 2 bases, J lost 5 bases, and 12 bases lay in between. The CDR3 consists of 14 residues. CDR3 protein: CASSLIGVRETQYF. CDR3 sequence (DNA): TGTGCCAGCAGCTTAATAGGCGTCCGTGAGACCCAGTACTTC.

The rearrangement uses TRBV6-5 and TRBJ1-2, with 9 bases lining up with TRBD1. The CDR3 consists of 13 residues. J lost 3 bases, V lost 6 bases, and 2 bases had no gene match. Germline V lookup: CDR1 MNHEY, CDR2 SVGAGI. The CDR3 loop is CASSRTGDYGYTF. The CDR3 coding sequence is TGTGCCAGCAGCCGGACAGGGGACTATGGCTACACCTTC.

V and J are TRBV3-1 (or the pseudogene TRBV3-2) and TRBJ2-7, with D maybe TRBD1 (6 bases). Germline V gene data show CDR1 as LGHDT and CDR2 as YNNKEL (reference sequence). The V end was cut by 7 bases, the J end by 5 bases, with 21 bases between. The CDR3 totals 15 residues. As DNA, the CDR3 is TGTGCCAGCACGTCCAGGGGCATTGCTTCGGACGAGCAGTACTTC. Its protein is CASTSRGIASDEQYF.

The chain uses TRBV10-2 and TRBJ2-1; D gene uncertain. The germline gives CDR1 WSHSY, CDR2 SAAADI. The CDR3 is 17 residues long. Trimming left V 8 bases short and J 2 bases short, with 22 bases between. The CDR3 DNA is TGCGCCAGCTATAGTCTGAGCCGGGTGCGCCCCTACAATGAGCAGTTCTTC. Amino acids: CASYSLSRVRPYNEQFF.

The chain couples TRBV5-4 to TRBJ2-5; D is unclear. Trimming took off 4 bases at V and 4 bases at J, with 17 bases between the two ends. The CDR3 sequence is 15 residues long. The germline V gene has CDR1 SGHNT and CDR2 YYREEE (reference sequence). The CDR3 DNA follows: TGTGCCAGCAGCCGGACGAGCTTTGAGGCAGAGACCCAGTACTTC. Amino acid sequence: CASSRTSFEAETQYF.

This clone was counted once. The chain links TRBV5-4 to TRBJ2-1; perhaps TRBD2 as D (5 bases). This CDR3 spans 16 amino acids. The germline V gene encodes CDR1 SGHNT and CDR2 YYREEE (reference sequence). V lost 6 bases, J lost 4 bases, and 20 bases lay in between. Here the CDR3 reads CASTPSGGRGYNEQFF. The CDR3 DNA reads TGTGCCAGCACCCCCTCCGGCGGACGCGGGTACAATGAGCAGTTCTTC.

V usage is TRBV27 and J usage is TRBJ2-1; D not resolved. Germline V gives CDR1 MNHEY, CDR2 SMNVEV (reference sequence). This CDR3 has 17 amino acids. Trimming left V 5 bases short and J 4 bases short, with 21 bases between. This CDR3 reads CASSANVSYLKYNEQFF. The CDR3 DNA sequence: TGTGCCAGCAGTGCCAACGTCAGCTATCTAAAATACAATGAGCAGTTCTTC.

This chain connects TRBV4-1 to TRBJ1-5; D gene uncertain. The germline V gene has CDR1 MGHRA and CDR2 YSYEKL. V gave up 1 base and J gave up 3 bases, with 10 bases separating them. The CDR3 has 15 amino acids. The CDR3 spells CASSQGELNNQPQHF. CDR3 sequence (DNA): TGCGCCAGCAGCCAAGGGGAGCTTAACAATCAGCCCCAGCATTTT.

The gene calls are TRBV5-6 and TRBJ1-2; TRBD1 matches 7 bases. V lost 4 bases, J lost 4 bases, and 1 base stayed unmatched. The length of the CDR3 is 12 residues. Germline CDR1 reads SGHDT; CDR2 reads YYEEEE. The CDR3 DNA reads TGTGCCAGCAGCCGGGACAGCTATGGCTACACCTTC. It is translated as CASSRDSYGYTF.

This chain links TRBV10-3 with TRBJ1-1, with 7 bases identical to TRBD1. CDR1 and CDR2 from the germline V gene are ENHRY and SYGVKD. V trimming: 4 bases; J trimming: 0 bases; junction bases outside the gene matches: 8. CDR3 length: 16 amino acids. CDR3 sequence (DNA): TGTGCCATCAGTGGGGAAGGGGGCCTAATGAACACTGAAGCTTTCTTT. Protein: CAISGEGGLMNTEAFF.